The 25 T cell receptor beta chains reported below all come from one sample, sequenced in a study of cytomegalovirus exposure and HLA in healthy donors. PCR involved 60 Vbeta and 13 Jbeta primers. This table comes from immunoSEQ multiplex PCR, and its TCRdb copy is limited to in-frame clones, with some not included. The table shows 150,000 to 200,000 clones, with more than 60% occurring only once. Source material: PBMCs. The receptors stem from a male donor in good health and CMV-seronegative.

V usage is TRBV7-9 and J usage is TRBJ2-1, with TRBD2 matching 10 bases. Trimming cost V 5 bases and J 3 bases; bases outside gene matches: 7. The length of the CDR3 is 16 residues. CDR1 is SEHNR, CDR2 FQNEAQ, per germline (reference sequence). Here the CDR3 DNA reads TGTGCCAGCAGCCCGAAACTAGCGGGGAACTACAATGAGCAGTTCTTC. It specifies CASSPKLAGNYNEQFF.

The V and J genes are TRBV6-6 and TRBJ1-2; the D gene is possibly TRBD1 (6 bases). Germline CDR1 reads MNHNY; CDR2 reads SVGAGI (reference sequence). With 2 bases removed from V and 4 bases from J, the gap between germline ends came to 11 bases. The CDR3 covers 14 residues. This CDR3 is CASSYRGAGYGYTF. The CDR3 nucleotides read TGTGCCAGCAGTTACCGGGGGGCGGGCTATGGCTACACCTTC.

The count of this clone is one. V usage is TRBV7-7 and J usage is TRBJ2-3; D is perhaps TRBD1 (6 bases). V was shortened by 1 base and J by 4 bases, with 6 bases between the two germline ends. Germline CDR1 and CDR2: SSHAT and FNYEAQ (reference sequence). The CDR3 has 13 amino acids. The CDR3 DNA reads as TGTGCCAGCAGCTTAGAGGGGGCAGATACGCAGTATTTT. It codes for CASSLEGADTQYF.

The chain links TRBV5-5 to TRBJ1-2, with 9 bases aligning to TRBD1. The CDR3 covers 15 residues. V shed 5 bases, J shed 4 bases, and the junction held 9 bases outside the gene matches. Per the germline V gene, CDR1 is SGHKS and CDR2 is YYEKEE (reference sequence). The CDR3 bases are TGTGCCAGCAGACCCGGACAGGGGACTATCTATGGCTACACCTTC. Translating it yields CASRPGQGTIYGYTF.

The CDR3 DNA reads as TGTGCCAGCAGACAGGGTAGTGGGACCCAGTACTTC. This translates into CASRQGSGTQYF. V and J are TRBV6-6 and TRBJ2-5, with D possibly being TRBD1 (6 bases). The CDR3 is made up of 12 amino acids. V was pared by 6 bases and J by 7 bases, with 12 bases between. Looked up from germline, CDR1 is MNHNY and CDR2 is SVGAGI (reference sequence).

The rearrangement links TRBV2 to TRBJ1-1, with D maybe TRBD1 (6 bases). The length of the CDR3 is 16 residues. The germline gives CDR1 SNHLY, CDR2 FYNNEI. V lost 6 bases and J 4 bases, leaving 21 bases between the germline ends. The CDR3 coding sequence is TGTGCCAGCAGGCAACTTACCGGGATCAGGGGCACTGAAGCTTTCTTT. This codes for CASRQLTGIRGTEAFF.

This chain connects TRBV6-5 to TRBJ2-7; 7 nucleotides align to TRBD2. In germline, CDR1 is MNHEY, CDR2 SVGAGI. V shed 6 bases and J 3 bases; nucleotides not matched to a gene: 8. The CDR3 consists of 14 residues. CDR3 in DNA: TGTGCCAGCAGCACGGGGGGACGGTACTACGAGCAGTACTTC. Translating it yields CASSTGGRYYEQYF.

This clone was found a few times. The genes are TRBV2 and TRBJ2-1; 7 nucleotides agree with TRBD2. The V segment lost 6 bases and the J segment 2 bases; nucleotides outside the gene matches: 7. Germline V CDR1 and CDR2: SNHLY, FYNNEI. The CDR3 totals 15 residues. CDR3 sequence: CASSPRLAAYNEQFF. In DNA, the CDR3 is TGTGCCAGCAGCCCACGGCTAGCGGCCTACAATGAGCAGTTCTTC.

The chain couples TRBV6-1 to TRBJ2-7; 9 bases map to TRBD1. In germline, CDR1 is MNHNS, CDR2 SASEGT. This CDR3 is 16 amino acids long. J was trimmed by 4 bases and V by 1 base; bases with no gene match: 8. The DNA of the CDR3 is TGTGCCAGCAGTGAAGAGTCCGGGACAGGGTTTTACGAGCAGTACTTC. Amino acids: CASSEESGTGFYEQYF.

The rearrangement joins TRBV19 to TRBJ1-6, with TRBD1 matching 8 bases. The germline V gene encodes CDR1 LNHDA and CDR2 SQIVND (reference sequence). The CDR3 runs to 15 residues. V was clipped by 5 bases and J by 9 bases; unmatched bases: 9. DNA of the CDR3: TGTGCCAGTAGTGATCGGACAGGGAAGAGTTCACCCCTCCACTTT. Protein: CASSDRTGKSSPLHF.

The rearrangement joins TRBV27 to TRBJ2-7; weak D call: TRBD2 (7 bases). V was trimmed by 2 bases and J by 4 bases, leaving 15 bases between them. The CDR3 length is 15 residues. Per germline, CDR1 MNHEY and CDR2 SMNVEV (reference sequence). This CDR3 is CASSLGAGAGYEQYF. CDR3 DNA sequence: TGTGCCAGCAGTTTAGGGGCGGGGGCAGGGTACGAGCAGTACTTC.

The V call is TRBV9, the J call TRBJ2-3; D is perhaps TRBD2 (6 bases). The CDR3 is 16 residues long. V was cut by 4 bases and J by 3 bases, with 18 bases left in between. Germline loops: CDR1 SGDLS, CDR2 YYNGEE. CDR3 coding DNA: TGTGCCAGCAGCTTCCAGGTCGGGGGTTTGACAGATACGCAGTATTTT. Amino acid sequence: CASSFQVGGLTDTQYF.

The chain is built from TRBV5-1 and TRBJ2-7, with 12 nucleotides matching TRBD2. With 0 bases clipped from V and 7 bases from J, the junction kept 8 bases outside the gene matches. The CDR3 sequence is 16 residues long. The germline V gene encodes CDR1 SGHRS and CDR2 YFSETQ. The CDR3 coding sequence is TGCGCCAGCAGCTTGGGACTAGCGGGAGTAGTCGGAGAGCAGTACTTC. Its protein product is CASSLGLAGVVGEQYF.

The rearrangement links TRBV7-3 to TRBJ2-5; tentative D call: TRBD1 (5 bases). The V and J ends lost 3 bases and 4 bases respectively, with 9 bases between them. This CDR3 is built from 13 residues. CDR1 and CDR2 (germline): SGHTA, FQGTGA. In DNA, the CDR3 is TGTGCCAGCAGCTTTAGTCAGGGAGAGACCCAGTACTTC. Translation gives CASSFSQGETQYF.

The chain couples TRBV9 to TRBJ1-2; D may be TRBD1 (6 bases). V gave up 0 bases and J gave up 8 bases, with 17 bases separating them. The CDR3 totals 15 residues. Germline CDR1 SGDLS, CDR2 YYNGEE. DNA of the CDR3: TGTGCCAGCAGCGTAGATCAGGCGGGGGGCTGGGGCTACACCTTC. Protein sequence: CASSVDQAGGWGYTF.

The DNA for the CDR3 is TGTGCCACCAGGGCAGCGGAGGGCCACACAGATACGCAGTATTTT. The encoded protein is CATRAAEGHTDTQYF. The chain joins TRBV10-3 to TRBJ2-3; weak D call: TRBD2 (6 bases). Trimming took off 10 bases at V and 2 bases at J, with 19 bases between the two ends. The CDR3 totals 15 residues. Germline CDR1 reads ENHRY; CDR2 reads SYGVKD.

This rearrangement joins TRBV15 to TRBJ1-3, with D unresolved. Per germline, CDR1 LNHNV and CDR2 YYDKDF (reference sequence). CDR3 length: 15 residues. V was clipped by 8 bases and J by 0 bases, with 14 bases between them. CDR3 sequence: CATARDLSSGNTIYF. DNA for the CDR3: TGTGCCACCGCGCGGGATCTAAGCTCTGGAAACACCATATATTTT.

The CDR3 region is CASSDLAGGTDTQYF. The CDR3, as DNA: TGTGCCAGCAGTGATCTAGCGGGGGGGACAGATACGCAGTATTTT. The J gene is TRBJ2-3, the V gene TRBV6-4; 12 bases map to TRBD2. This CDR3 contains 15 residues. The J segment lost 3 bases and the V segment lost 3 bases, leaving 1 base of the junction unmatched. The germline CDR1 and CDR2 sequences are MRHNA and SNTAGT.

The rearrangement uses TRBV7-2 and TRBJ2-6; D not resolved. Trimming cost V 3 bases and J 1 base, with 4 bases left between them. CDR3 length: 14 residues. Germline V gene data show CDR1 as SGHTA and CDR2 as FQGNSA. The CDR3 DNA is TGTGCCAGCAGCTTTCGGTCTGGGGCCAACGTCCTGACTTTC. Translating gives CASSFRSGANVLTF.

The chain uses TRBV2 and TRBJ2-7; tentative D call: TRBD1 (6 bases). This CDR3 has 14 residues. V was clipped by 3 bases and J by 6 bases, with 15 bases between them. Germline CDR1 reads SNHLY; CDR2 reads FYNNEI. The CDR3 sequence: CASSDFRGGGEQYF. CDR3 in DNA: TGTGCCAGCAGTGATTTCAGGGGTGGAGGCGAGCAGTACTTC.

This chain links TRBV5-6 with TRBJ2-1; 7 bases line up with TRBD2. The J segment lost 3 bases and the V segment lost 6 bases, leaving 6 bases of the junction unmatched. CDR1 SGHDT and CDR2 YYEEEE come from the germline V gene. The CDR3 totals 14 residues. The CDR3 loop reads CASTGGSNYNEQFF. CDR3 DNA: TGTGCCAGCACCGGCGGGAGTAACTACAATGAGCAGTTCTTC.

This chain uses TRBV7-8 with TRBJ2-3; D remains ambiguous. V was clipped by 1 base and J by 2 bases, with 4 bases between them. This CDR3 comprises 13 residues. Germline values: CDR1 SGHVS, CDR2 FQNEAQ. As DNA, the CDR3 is TGTGCCAGCAGCTTAGGTCTCACAGATACGCAGTATTTT. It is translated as CASSLGLTDTQYF.

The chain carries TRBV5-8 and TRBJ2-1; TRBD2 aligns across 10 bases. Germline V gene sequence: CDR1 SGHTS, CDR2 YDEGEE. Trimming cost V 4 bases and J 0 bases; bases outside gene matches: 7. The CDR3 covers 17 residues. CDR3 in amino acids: CASSRLRLAGSYNEQFF. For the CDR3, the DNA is TGTGCCAGCAGCCGCCTCCGACTAGCGGGCTCCTACAATGAGCAGTTCTTC.

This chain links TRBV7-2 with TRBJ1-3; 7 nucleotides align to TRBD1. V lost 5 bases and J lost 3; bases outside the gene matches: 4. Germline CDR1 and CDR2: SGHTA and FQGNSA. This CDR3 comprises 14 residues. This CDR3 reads CASSPGTVGNTIYF. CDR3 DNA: TGTGCCAGCAGCCCCGGGACAGTTGGAAACACCATATATTTT.

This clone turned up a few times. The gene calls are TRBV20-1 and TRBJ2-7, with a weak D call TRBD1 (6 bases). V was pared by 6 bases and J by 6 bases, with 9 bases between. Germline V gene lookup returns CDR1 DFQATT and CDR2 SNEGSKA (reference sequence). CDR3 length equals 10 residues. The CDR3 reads CSAAGVEQYF. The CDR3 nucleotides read TGCAGTGCCGCAGGGGTCGAGCAGTACTTC.